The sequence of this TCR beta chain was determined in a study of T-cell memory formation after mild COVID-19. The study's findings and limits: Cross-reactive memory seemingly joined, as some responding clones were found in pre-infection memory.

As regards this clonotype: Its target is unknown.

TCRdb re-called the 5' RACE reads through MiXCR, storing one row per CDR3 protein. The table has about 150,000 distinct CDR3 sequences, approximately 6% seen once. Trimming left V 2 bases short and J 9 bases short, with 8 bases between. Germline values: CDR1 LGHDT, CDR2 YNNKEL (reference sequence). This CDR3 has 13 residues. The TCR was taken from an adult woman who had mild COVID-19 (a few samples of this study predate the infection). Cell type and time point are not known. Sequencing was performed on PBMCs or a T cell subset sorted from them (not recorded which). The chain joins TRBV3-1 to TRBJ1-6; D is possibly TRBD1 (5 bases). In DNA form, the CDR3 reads TGTGCCAGCAGCCAACCAGGGCCTTCACCCCTCCACTTT. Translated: CASSQPGPSPLHF. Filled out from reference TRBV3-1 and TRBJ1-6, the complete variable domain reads DTAVSQTPKYLVTQMGNDKSIKCEQNLGHDTMYWYKQDSKKFLKIMFSYNNKELIINETVPNRFSPKSPDKAHLNLHINSLELGDSAVYFCASSQPGPSPLHFGNGTRLTVT.